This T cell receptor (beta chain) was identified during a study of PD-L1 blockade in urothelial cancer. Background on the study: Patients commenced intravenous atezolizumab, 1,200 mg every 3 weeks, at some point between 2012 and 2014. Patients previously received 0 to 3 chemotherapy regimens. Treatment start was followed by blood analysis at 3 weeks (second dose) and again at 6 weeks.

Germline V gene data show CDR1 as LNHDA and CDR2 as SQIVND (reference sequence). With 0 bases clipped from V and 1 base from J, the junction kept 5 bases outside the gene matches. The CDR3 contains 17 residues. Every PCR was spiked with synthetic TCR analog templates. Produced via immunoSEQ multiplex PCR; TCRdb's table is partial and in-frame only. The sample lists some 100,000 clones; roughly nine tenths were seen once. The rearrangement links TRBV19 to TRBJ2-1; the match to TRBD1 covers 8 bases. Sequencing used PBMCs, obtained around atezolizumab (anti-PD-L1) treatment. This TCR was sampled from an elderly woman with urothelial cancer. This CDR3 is CASSIDQGAGSYNEQFF. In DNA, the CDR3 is TGTGCCAGTAGTATAGACCAGGGGGCAGGGTCCTACAATGAGCAGTTCTTC.